Below are 17 T cell receptor beta chains sequenced from a single sample in a study of shared clonotypes between healthy human individuals. This table comes from immunoSEQ multiplex PCR, and its TCRdb copy is limited to in-frame clones, with some not included. The data show over 2 million clones, with about 90% seen just once and around 0.38% held by the top ten. Sequencing used naive CD4+ T cells from PBMCs. Subset in this sample: CD45RA+ positively selected. The receptors stem from a man between 18 and 35 years old in good health. Some clones in this sample may be carry-over from other donors' samples.

The chain couples TRBV2 to TRBJ1-2; TRBD1 matches at 7 bases. V lost 4 bases to trimming and J lost 5 bases; unmatched junction nucleotides: 7. This CDR3 has 14 residues. The germline CDR1 and CDR2 sequences are SNHLY and FYNNEI. The CDR3 coding sequence is TGTGCCAGCAGTGTTATTGGGGACAGTTATGGCTACACCTTC. This sequence encodes CASSVIGDSYGYTF.

This clone has just a few counts. J is TRBJ1-1 and V is TRBV5-6; weak D call: TRBD1 (6 bases). Trimming cost V 6 bases and J 3 bases, with 18 bases left between them. This CDR3 region has 15 residues. CDR1 SGHDT and CDR2 YYEEEE come from the germline V gene. The CDR3 DNA reads as TGTGCCAGCAACAAGGGGGAGCTCTTAGACACTGAAGCTTTCTTT. Its protein is CASNKGELLDTEAFF.

The chain is built from TRBV4-3 and TRBJ1-6, with a possible D match to TRBD1 (6 bases). This CDR3 spans 15 amino acids. Germline loops: CDR1 LGHNA, CDR2 YSLEER. V was clipped by 0 bases and J by 9 bases, with 12 bases between them. The CDR3 region is CASSQDLGGRSPLHF. CDR3 DNA sequence: TGCGCCAGCAGCCAAGATTTGGGGGGGCGTTCACCCCTCCACTTT.

The V call is TRBV28, the J call TRBJ2-3; either TRBD1 or TRBD2 may fit D (6 bases each). The V gene lost 6 bases and the J gene lost 2 bases, with 15 bases spanning the gap. This CDR3 contains 15 residues. Germline-derived CDR1 and CDR2 are MDHEN and SYDVKM. The CDR3 is CASSTPQGLTDTQYF. The CDR3 DNA follows: TGTGCCAGCAGCACCCCACAGGGACTCACAGATACGCAGTATTTT.

Details on this clone: At the DNA level, this CDR3 is encoded by other sequences in the same sample as well. The rearrangement uses TRBV4-1 and TRBJ2-1, with 9 bases identical to TRBD2. The CDR3 totals 17 residues. Germline-derived CDR1 and CDR2 are MGHRA and YSYEKL. The V and J ends lost 4 bases and 0 bases, in that order; junction bases with no gene match: 7. The CDR3, as DNA: TGCGCCAGCAGCCGCGGACTAGCGAGAAGCTCCTACAATGAGCAGTTCTTC. Its translation is CASSRGLARSSYNEQFF.

The gene calls are TRBV7-8 and TRBJ2-4; D not resolved. The CDR3 contains 16 residues. Germline V gene sequence: CDR1 SGHVS, CDR2 FQNEAQ. V lost 2 bases and J 3 bases, leaving 14 bases between the germline ends. CDR3 bases: TGTGCCAGCAGCTTATCCCCCCGGACGATCAAAAACATTCAGTACTTC. Translated, it gives CASSLSPRTIKNIQYF.

The CDR3 DNA is TGTGCCAGCAGCTTAAATGAGGGGTTATACTACGAGCAGTACTTC. Translating gives CASSLNEGLYYEQYF. The V gene is TRBV11-1, the J gene TRBJ2-7; D is tentatively TRBD1 or TRBD2 (5 bases each). This CDR3 region has 15 residues. Trimming took off 2 bases at V and 3 bases at J, with 14 bases between the two ends. Per germline, CDR1 SGHAT and CDR2 FQDESV (reference sequence).

This rearrangement joins TRBV7-9 to TRBJ1-5; D is unclear. CDR1 is SEHNR, CDR2 FQNEAQ, per germline (reference sequence). V lost 5 bases and J lost 2, with 22 bases in between. The CDR3 is made up of 18 amino acids. CDR3 DNA: TGTGCCAGCAGCCGGGAAGGCAAGGTCGGGTTCCGCAATCAGCCCCAGCATTTT. Amino acid sequence: CASSREGKVGFRNQPQHF.

The chain is built from TRBV4-1 and TRBJ1-5; perhaps TRBD1 as D (5 bases). This CDR3 comprises 16 residues. The germline V and J ends were trimmed by 3 bases and 0 bases, with 12 bases remaining between them. Germline CDR1 and CDR2: MGHRA and YSYEKL. CDR3 sequence (DNA): TGCGCCAGCAGCCACGGACACTCCTATAGCAATCAGCCCCAGCATTTT. It yields the protein CASSHGHSYSNQPQHF.

The chain employs TRBV29-1 and TRBJ1-2; tentative D call: TRBD1 (6 bases). Trimming pared 5 bases from V and 7 bases from J, leaving 14 bases between. CDR1 and CDR2 from the germline V gene are SQVTM and ANQGSEA. The CDR3 totals 12 residues. CDR3 protein: CSVPRGSGGYTF. The CDR3, as DNA: TGCAGCGTTCCCAGGGGAAGTGGTGGCTACACCTTC.

The rearrangement links TRBV28 to TRBJ1-2; 8 bases fit TRBD1. Unmatched junction bases numbered 7, after V lost 6 bases and J lost 4 bases. The CDR3 is 14 amino acids. Looked up from germline, CDR1 is MDHEN and CDR2 is SYDVKM. The chain's CDR3 is CASRPGQAAYGYTF. The CDR3 DNA reads as TGTGCCAGCAGGCCGGGACAGGCGGCCTATGGCTACACCTTC.

The chain couples TRBV19 to TRBJ2-2; weak D call: TRBD2 (5 bases). There are 15 residues in the CDR3. V lost 1 base and J 4 bases, leaving 10 bases between the germline ends. Per the germline V gene, CDR1 is LNHDA and CDR2 is SQIVND (reference sequence). CDR3 in DNA: TGTGCCAGTAGTATAGGGCAAGCGGCCACCGGGGAGCTGTTTTTT. Amino acid sequence: CASSIGQAATGELFF. Complete variable domain (other parts from reference TRBV19 and TRBJ2-2): DGGITQSPKYLFRKEGQNVTLSCEQNLNHDAMYWYRQDPGQGLRLIYYSQIVNDFQKGDIAEGYSVSREKKESFPLTVTSAQKNPTAFYLCASSIGQAATGELFFGEGSRLTVL.

V gene TRBV6-5 combines with J gene TRBJ1-5, with D possibly being TRBD1 (6 bases). The ends were cut back, 3 bases at V and 5 bases at J, with 14 bases in the middle. The germline V gene has CDR1 MNHEY and CDR2 SVGAGI. The CDR3 totals 15 residues. The CDR3 region is CASSYSTGRDQPQHF. Written as DNA, the CDR3 is TGTGCCAGCAGTTATAGTACAGGGAGGGATCAGCCCCAGCATTTT.

This chain joins TRBV4-2 and TRBJ2-5; TRBD1 aligns across 7 bases. Germline V CDR1 and CDR2: LGHNA, YNFKEQ. J gave up 5 bases and V 2 bases, and 14 bases lay outside the gene matches. The CDR3 runs to 17 residues. CDR3 sequence: CASSQNGPTGNEETQYF. As DNA, the CDR3 is TGTGCCAGCAGCCAAAATGGGCCGACAGGGAATGAGGAGACCCAGTACTTC.

This chain links TRBV19 with TRBJ1-5, with D uncertain. CDR1 LNHDA and CDR2 SQIVND come from the germline V gene (reference sequence). This CDR3 is 11 amino acids long. Between the trimmed V and J ends, which lost 9 bases and 11 bases, there was a span of 14 bases. CDR3 DNA: TGTGCCAGCGCCCAAAGGTCGGCCCAGCATTTT. Translation gives CASAQRSAQHF.

The chain joins TRBV29-1 to TRBJ2-2; D is ambiguous. The CDR3 covers 12 residues. Germline loops: CDR1 SQVTM, CDR2 ANQGSEA. The V and J ends lost 3 bases and 3 bases respectively, with 5 bases between them. The CDR3 sequence: CSVDPDTGELFF. Here the CDR3 DNA reads TGCAGCGTTGACCCGGACACCGGGGAGCTGTTTTTT.

The rearrangement links TRBV11-2 to TRBJ2-5; D gene unclear. Germline-derived CDR1 and CDR2 are SGHAT and FQNNGV. V lost 5 bases to trimming and J lost 5 bases, with 12 bases between them. The CDR3 has 13 amino acids. CDR3 sequence (DNA): TGTGCCAGCAGCAAACGCCCATTGGAGACCCAGTACTTC. Protein product: CASSKRPLETQYF. Complete variable domain (other parts from reference TRBV11-2 and TRBJ2-5): EAGVAQSPRYKIIEKRQSVAFWCNPISGHATLYWYQQILGQGPKLLIQFQNNGVVDDSQLPKDRFSAERLKGVDSTLKIQPAKLEDSAVYLCASSKRPLETQYFGPGTRLLVL.